This TCR beta chain was profiled in a study of T-cell memory formation after mild COVID-19. Background on the study: Across donors, TCR clusters were largely donor specific. Study results and limitations: A balance of CD4 and CD8 characterized clones contracting day 15 to 85, whereas later expanders leaned CD4+. Researchers report contracting CD4+ clones mostly in CM and EM, with CD8+ clones in EMRA.

Note on this clonotype: The antigen remains undetermined.

V was trimmed by 4 bases and J by 7 bases, leaving 11 bases between them. CDR3 length: 13 amino acids. CDR1 and CDR2 from the germline V gene are SQVTM and ANQGSEA. TCRdb re-called the 5' RACE reads with MiXCR, one entry per CDR3 protein. This repertoire shows approximately 490,000 distinct CDR3 sequences, roughly 20% found once; its top ten account for around 13%. The sequence was collected from an adult woman who had mild COVID-19 (a few samples of this study predate the infection). Cell type and time point are not known. The sample taken for sequencing was PBMCs or a T cell subset sorted from them (not recorded which). The rearrangement joins TRBV29-1 to TRBJ1-6; the D is unclear. CDR3 sequence reads: CSVAGSLNSPLHF. CDR3 sequence (DNA): TGCAGCGTTGCGGGCAGCCTCAATTCACCCCTCCACTTT.